The 9 T cell receptor beta chains reported below all come from one sample, sequenced in a study of cytomegalovirus exposure and HLA in healthy donors (dated by TCRdb to 2016 to 2017). Library preparation used the immunoSEQ multiplex PCR assay. For the multiplex PCR, a mixture combining 60 forward primers for TCR Vbeta segments and 13 reverse primers for TCR Jbeta segments was used. The source is immuneACCESS, and TCRdb retained only in-frame sequences with V and J called. Part of the clones is not carried over; for the studies checked, unresolved V genes explain less than half of this, and the remainder is unexplained. The sample table shows roughly 170,000 clones, and 77% are seen once. 1.5% to 2% of the sample is in the top ten clones. Sequencing input: PBMCs. The receptors were gathered from a woman aged 30 to 39 in good health and CMV-seronegative.

The chain carries TRBV15 and TRBJ2-3; TRBD1 matches at 9 bases. J was trimmed by 1 base and V by 1 base; bases with no gene match: 9. Germline V gene lookup returns CDR1 LNHNV and CDR2 YYDKDF (reference sequence). This CDR3 comprises 18 residues. The CDR3 is CATSRANRGLFGTDTQYF. CDR3 DNA sequence: TGTGCCACCAGCAGAGCAAACAGGGGGCTGTTCGGCACAGATACGCAGTATTTT.

A few counts support this clone. The V and J genes are TRBV6-5 and TRBJ1-2, with no clear D. CDR3 length: 12 residues. The germline CDR1 and CDR2 sequences are MNHEY and SVGAGI. Trimming cost V 2 bases and J 2 bases, with 3 bases left between them. The CDR3 region has the DNA TGTGCCAGCAGTTACGCGAACTATGGCTACACCTTC. It is translated as CASSYANYGYTF.

CDR3 region: CASSYFRVGSYNEQFF. In DNA form, the CDR3 reads TGTGCCAGCAGTTATTTCAGGGTAGGATCCTACAATGAGCAGTTCTTC. The V call is TRBV6-5, the J call TRBJ2-1, with D possibly matching TRBD1 (5 bases). Germline V CDR1 and CDR2: MNHEY, SVGAGI. Trimming took 3 bases from V and 1 from J, leaving 13 bases between them. The CDR3 spans 16 residues.

This chain links TRBV19 with TRBJ2-2; 10 bases are shared with TRBD1. V was pared by 4 bases and J by 5 bases, with 4 bases of the junction left unmatched. Germline-derived CDR1 and CDR2 are LNHDA and SQIVND (reference sequence). This CDR3 spans 15 amino acids. The CDR3 loop is CASSTSDRGTGELFF. The CDR3 coding sequence is TGTGCCAGTAGTACATCGGACAGGGGGACCGGGGAGCTGTTTTTT.

The chain has TRBV6-6 and TRBJ1-5, with 9 bases that match TRBD1. V gave up 6 bases and J gave up 4 bases; unmatched junction bases: 7. Germline CDR1 and CDR2: MNHNY and SVGAGI (reference sequence). CDR3 length: 15 residues. The DNA for the CDR3 is TGTGCCAGCAGAGGGGGACAGGGAGGTAATCAGCCCCAGCATTTT. Residues: CASRGGQGGNQPQHF.

This clone was recorded only once. CDR3 loop: CASSQESTPRCEQYF. The DNA of the CDR3 is TGCGCCAGCAGCCAAGAATCGACACCCCGGTGTGAGCAGTACTTC. V and J are TRBV4-1 and TRBJ2-7; D gene unclear. Germline V gene lookup returns CDR1 MGHRA and CDR2 YSYEKL. Trimming left V 0 bases short and J 7 bases short, with 16 bases between. The CDR3 loop spans 15 amino acids.

This sequence joins TRBV10-3 and TRBJ1-1; TRBD1 aligns across 9 bases. CDR3 length: 18 amino acids. Trimming cost V 0 bases and J 4 bases; bases outside gene matches: 12. Germline CDR1 is ENHRY and CDR2 is SYGVKD. Here the CDR3 reads CAISESGQGGARITEAFF. Here the CDR3 DNA reads TGTGCCATCAGTGAGTCGGGACAGGGAGGGGCCCGAATCACTGAAGCTTTCTTT.

Turning to this clone: Other DNA sequences of this sample code for an identical CDR3. The V call is TRBV5-1, the J call TRBJ1-3, with 7 bases matching TRBD1. Germline CDR1 reads SGHRS; CDR2 reads YFSETQ. The CDR3 extends over 14 amino acids. V lost 4 bases, J lost 0 bases, and 1 base stayed unmatched. CDR3 nucleotide sequence: TGCGCCAGCAGCGGGGACAGCTCTGGAAACACCATATATTTT. It yields the protein CASSGDSSGNTIYF.

The J gene is TRBJ2-7, the V gene TRBV18; perhaps TRBD2 as D (6 bases). The length of the CDR3 is 15 residues. The germline gives CDR1 KGHSH, CDR2 LQKENI. V was trimmed by 0 bases and J by 3 bases, leaving 12 bases between them. The CDR3 loop is CASSPPSGVIYEQYF. CDR3 nucleotides: TGTGCCAGCTCACCACCTAGCGGAGTGATCTACGAGCAGTACTTC.